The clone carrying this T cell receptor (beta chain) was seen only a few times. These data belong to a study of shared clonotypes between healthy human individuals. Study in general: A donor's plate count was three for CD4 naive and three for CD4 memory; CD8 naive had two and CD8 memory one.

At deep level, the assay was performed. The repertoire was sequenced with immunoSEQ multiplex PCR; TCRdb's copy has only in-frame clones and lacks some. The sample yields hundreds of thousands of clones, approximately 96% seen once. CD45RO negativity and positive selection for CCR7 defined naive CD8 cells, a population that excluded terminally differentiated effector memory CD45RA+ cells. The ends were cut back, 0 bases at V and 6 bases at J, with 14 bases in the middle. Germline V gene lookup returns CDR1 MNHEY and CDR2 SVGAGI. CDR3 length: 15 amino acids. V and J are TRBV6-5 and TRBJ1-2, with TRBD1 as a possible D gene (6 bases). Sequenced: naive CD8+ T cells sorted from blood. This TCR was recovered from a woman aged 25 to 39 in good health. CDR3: CASSYSSGQWDGYTF. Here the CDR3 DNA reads TGTGCCAGCAGTTACTCGTCGGGACAATGGGATGGCTACACCTTC.